These 13 T cell receptor beta chains originate from one sample sequenced in a study of T cells in women clearing cervical HPV infection. Sequencing used immunoSEQ multiplex PCR; TCRdb keeps in-frame clones, though not all of them. Its table lists some 31,000 clones. The sample was blood buffy coat. These receptors were collected from a woman aged 18 to 69 with a cervical HPV16 infection that either progressed to CIN3+ or cleared (not recorded which).

With respect to this clone: The read halts 3 residues ahead of the CDR3 end, with the missing end drawn from the germline J gene. The chain recombines TRBV2 with TRBJ2-2; D might be TRBD2 (6 bases). Trimming cost V 5 bases and J 5 bases, with 9 bases left between them. Germline CDR1 and CDR2: SNHLY and FYNNEI. CDR3 length: 13 amino acids. CDR3 DNA (partial): TGTGCCAGCAGTAACCGGGGGACCGGGGAG. Protein: CASSNRGTGE. The complete CDR3 reads CASSNRGTGELFF.

With regard to this clone: The observed sequence ends 3 residues before the CDR3 terminus, with the missing tail filled in from the germline J gene. The chain links TRBV2 to TRBJ2-3, with 11 bases that match TRBD2. The CDR3 sequence is 16 residues long. V lost 5 bases to trimming and J lost 5 bases; unmatched junction nucleotides: 9. Germline V gives CDR1 SNHLY, CDR2 FYNNEI. The CDR3 sequence is CASSPGLAVLGDTQYF. The covered CDR3 bases are TGTGCCAGCAGTCCGGGACTAGCGGTATTAGGAGATACG.

As regards this clone: The read gets to within 3 residues of the CDR3 end, and the germline J gene fills in the rest. V and J are TRBV29-1 and TRBJ2-3, with D tentatively TRBD1 (5 bases). V dropped 4 bases and J dropped 0 bases, with 11 bases sitting between them. The CDR3 has 14 residues. CDR1 and CDR2 (germline): SQVTM, ANQGSEA. The CDR3 reads CSVVQGPSTDTQYF. Partial CDR3 DNA: TGCAGCGTTGTGCAGGGCCCTAGCACAGATACG.

About this clone itself: The CDR3 goes on 3 residues after the read ends, and that part is filled in from the germline J gene. The rearrangement links TRBV30 to TRBJ1-6; TRBD1 is a possible D gene (6 bases). The V end lost 3 bases, the J end lost 4 bases, and 16 bases lay between the germline ends. The CDR3 runs to 16 residues. The V gene's germline CDR1 is GTSNPN and CDR2 SVGIG (reference sequence). The CDR3 loop is CAWRNREPLYNSPLHF. The CDR3 bases that were read are TGTGCCTGGAGAAACAGGGAACCCCTATATAATTCACCC.

Partial CDR3 DNA: TGCAGTGCTCTCCGGACTAGCGGGGGAGAAGACTCCTACAATGAG. It encodes CSALRTSGGEDSYNE. The full CDR3 is CSALRTSGGEDSYNEQFF. The chain combines TRBV20-1 with TRBJ2-1; TRBD2 matches 13 bases. The missing CDR3 end, 3 residues past where the read stops, is filled in from the germline J gene. Germline lookup yields CDR1 DFQATT and CDR2 SNEGSKA (reference sequence). J gave up 0 bases and V 5 bases, and 10 bases lay outside the gene matches. CDR3 length: 18 residues.

Details on this clone: Coverage ceases 3 residues before the CDR3 finishes, and the germline J gene fills in the end. V and J are TRBV7-3 and TRBJ2-3; weak D call: TRBD2 (6 bases). Between the trimmed V and J ends, which lost 5 bases and 1 base, there was a span of 19 bases. Looked up from germline, CDR1 is SGHTA and CDR2 is FQGTGA. The CDR3 extends over 17 amino acids. The CDR3 DNA, read in part, is TGTGCCAGCAGCCAAACTAGCCCGGGGGAGGGCACAGATACG. Residues: CASSQTSPGEGTDT. The entire CDR3 protein reads CASSQTSPGEGTDTQYF. The whole variable domain, remainder taken from reference TRBV7-3 and TRBJ2-3, is GAGVSQTPSNKVTEKGKYVELRCDPISGHTALYWYRQSLGQGPEFLIYFQGTGAADDSGLPNDRFFAVRPEGSVSTLKIQRTERGDSAVYLCASSQTSPGEGTDTQYFGPGTRLTVL.

A remark on this clone: The read terminates 3 residues before the CDR3 end, so the remaining end is supplied by the germline J gene. The genes are TRBV6-2 or TRBV6-3 and TRBJ2-3; a possible D gene is TRBD1 (7 bases). Germline-derived CDR1 and CDR2 are MNHEY and SVGEGT. CDR3 size: 15 residues. V gave up 0 bases and J gave up 6 bases, with 13 bases separating them. CDR3 residues: CASSYSLQGRDTQYF. The CDR3 DNA, read in part, is TGTGCCAGCAGTTACTCACTACAGGGGAGGGATACG.

As to this clone: The read terminates 3 residues before the CDR3 end, so the remaining end is supplied by the germline J gene. The rearrangement uses TRBV6-2 or TRBV6-3 and TRBJ1-1, with TRBD1 matching 8 bases. The V and J ends lost 0 bases and 5 bases, in that order; junction bases with no gene match: 8. CDR1 MNHEY and CDR2 SVGEGT come from the germline V gene. The CDR3 has 16 residues. The CDR3 DNA, read in part, is TGTGCCAGCAGTTACTCACGTAAGGGACAGGAGACTGAA. Translated: CASSYSRKGQETE. The full-length CDR3 reads as CASSYSRKGQETEAFF.

Of note for this clone: The sequence runs out 3 residues before the end of the CDR3; the remainder is reconstructed from the germline J gene. The rearrangement joins TRBV11-3 to TRBJ2-3; 9 bases agree with TRBD2. The V and J ends lost 5 bases and 5 bases, in that order; junction bases with no gene match: 5. The germline V gene encodes CDR1 SGHNT and CDR2 YENEEA. The CDR3 is 14 amino acids. CDR3 loop: CASSPGTSRDTQYF. CDR3 DNA, as far as it was read: TGTGCCAGCAGCCCTGGGACTAGCCGAGATACG.

On this clone itself: The read is 3 residues too short to cover the CDR3 end, so that end is filled in from the germline J gene. This chain connects TRBV5-1 to TRBJ2-7; TRBD2 aligns across 7 bases. With 4 bases clipped from V and 4 bases from J, the junction kept 8 bases outside the gene matches. Germline CDR1 and CDR2: SGHRS and YFSETQ. CDR3 size: 14 residues. CDR3 bases read: TGCGCCAGCAGCCAGCGGGATCCTTTTTACGAG. It translates to CASSQRDPFYE. The full CDR3 protein is CASSQRDPFYEQYF.

A remark on this clone: From the germline J gene comes the end of the CDR3, since the read stops 3 residues before it. The chain carries TRBV2 and TRBJ1-2; no reliable D call. Germline lookup yields CDR1 SNHLY and CDR2 FYNNEI. This CDR3 is built from 10 residues. The DNA read from the CDR3 is TGTGCCAGCAGTACCTACCGC. This gives the protein CASSTYR. The CDR3 in full is CASSTYRYTF.

Of note for this clone: Coverage ceases 3 residues before the CDR3 finishes, and the germline J gene fills in the end. The genes are TRBV5-6 and TRBJ1-1; the D gene is possibly TRBD1 (5 bases). This CDR3 comprises 13 residues. Germline CDR1 SGHDT, CDR2 YYEEEE. CDR3 amino acids: CASSYVYEGEAFF. CDR3 bases read: TGTGCCAGCAGCTATGTTTATGAGGGGGAA.

Comment on this clone: The read terminates 3 residues before the CDR3 end, so the remaining end is supplied by the germline J gene. V is TRBV6-2 or TRBV6-3 and J is TRBJ2-7; TRBD2 agrees at 9 bases. Germline trimming cut 6 bases from V and 4 bases from J; bases unmatched to any gene: 10. CDR3 size: 15 residues. Germline assignment: CDR1 MNHEY and CDR2 SVGEGT. This CDR3 is CASRRQAGGLYEQYF. CDR3 DNA, as far as it was read: TGTGCCAGCAGGCGACAAGCGGGAGGTTTATACGAG.